This is a list of T cell receptor beta chains from one sample in a study of CD8 T cells in ankylosing spondylitis. Each CDR3 protein is one row after TCRdb ran MiXCR on the 5' RACE reads. The sample has roughly 46,000 distinct CDR3 sequences; 4% are singletons. Sequenced: blood, either unsorted or a sorted T cell fraction (not recorded which). The receptors were gathered from a female donor with ankylosing spondylitis or in good health (not recorded which). The CDR3 runs from the conserved cysteine through the conserved F or W. The order of the fields is CDR3 length, clone size, V gene, D gene, J gene, CDR3 protein, CDR3 DNA. A D gene is named only where the DNA matches it firmly. Some rows have no size entry. The others give once, few or many, or a class for an expanded clone.

13	medium-sized	TRBV9	-	TRBJ1-1	CASSPGQNTEAFF	TGTGCCAGCAGCCCAGGACAGAACACTGAAGCTTTCTTT
13	many	TRBV9	-	TRBJ1-1	CASSVAGITEAFF	TGTGCCAGCAGCGTAGCTGGGATCACTGAAGCTTTCTTT
17	-	TRBV9	TRBD1	TRBJ1-1	CASSVGSGGAGDTEAFF	TGTGCCAGCAGCGTAGGATCAGGGGGCGCGGGGGACACTGAAGCTTTCTTT
14	many	TRBV9	-	TRBJ2-5	CASSVGLVQETQYF	TGTGCCAGCAGCGTAGGTCTGGTCCAAGAGACCCAGTACTTC
17	many	TRBV9	TRBD2	TRBJ2-2	CASSAGTSGANTGELFF	TGTGCCAGCAGCGCCGGGACTAGCGGGGCTAATACCGGGGAGCTGTTTTTT
14	many	TRBV9	TRBD2	TRBJ2-1	CASSVGGGDGEQFF	TGTGCCAGCAGCGTAGGGGGGGGGGACGGTGAGCAGTTCTTC
15	many	TRBV9	-	TRBJ1-3	CASSEATSSGNTIYF	TGTGCCAGCAGCGAGGCAACGAGCTCTGGAAACACCATATATTTT
15	many	TRBV9	TRBD1	TRBJ2-1	CASTRDSLAYNEQFF	TGTGCCAGCACCCGGGACAGTTTAGCCTACAATGAGCAGTTCTTC
15	many	TRBV9	-	TRBJ1-6	CASSVGGSYNSPLHF	TGTGCCAGCAGCGTTGGGGGATCCTATAATTCACCCCTCCACTTT
17	many	TRBV9	TRBD1	TRBJ1-2	CASSAFQGGWSNYGYTF	TGTGCCAGCAGCGCCTTCCAGGGGGGATGGTCTAACTATGGCTACACCTTC
16	-	TRBV9	TRBD2	TRBJ2-2	CASSVVPGGHPGELFF	TGTGCCAGCAGCGTAGTTCCGGGGGGGCATCCCGGGGAGCTGTTTTTT
14	many	TRBV9	TRBD1	TRBJ1-1	CASSLGQMNTEAFF	TGTGCCAGCAGCTTGGGACAGATGAACACTGAAGCTTTCTTT
15	many	TRBV9	-	TRBJ1-1	CASSLQGGAGTEAFF	TGTGCCAGCAGCTTACAAGGGGGAGCGGGCACTGAAGCTTTCTTT
15	-	TRBV9	-	TRBJ2-3	CASSYSGLSTDTQYF	TGTGCCAGCAGCTACTCCGGACTGAGCACAGATACGCAGTATTTT
18	medium-sized	TRBV9	-	TRBJ2-1	CASSVVTGGGGDSNEQFF	TGTGCCAGCAGCGTAGTAACGGGAGGAGGGGGCGATTCCAATGAGCAGTTCTTC
19	many	TRBV9	TRBD1	TRBJ2-6	CASSVALQGPLSGANVLTF	TGTGCCAGCAGCGTAGCTCTACAGGGGCCCCTCTCTGGGGCCAACGTCCTGACTTTC
16	many	TRBV9	-	TRBJ2-5	CASSPHAAQPQETQYF	TGTGCCAGCAGCCCCCACGCAGCTCAGCCCCAAGAGACCCAGTACTTC
17	-	TRBV9	-	TRBJ2-7	CASSVAGGDLNSYEQYF	TGTGCCAGCAGCGTAGCGGGGGGCGACCTTAACTCCTACGAGCAGTACTTC
14	many	TRBV9	-	TRBJ1-1	CASSATGLNTEAFF	TGTGCCAGCAGCGCGACGGGGTTGAACACTGAAGCTTTCTTT
15	few	TRBV9	-	TRBJ2-7	CASSDNKEAETEQYF	TGTGCCAGCAGCGATAACAAGGAAGCAGAGACCGAGCAGTACTTC
14	many	TRBV9	-	TRBJ1-2	CASSVAQGIYGYTF	TGTGCCAGCAGCGTAGCTCAGGGAATCTATGGCTACACCTTC
15	many	TRBV9	-	TRBJ2-5	CASSVATEYQETQYF	TGTGCCAGCAGCGTAGCAACAGAGTACCAAGAGACCCAGTACTTC
15	many	TRBV9	-	TRBJ1-2	CASSANGGAVDGYTF	TGTGCCAGCAGCGCGAACGGTGGGGCAGTGGATGGCTACACCTTC
14	-	TRBV9	-	TRBJ1-2	CASSARKSSYGYTF	TGTGCCAGCAGCGCCCGGAAATCCTCCTATGGCTACACCTTC
16	many	TRBV9	TRBD1	TRBJ1-1	CASSVGPGGMNTEAFF	TGTGCCAGCAGCGTAGGGCCAGGGGGCATGAACACTGAAGCTTTCTTT
13	many	TRBV9	-	TRBJ2-2	CASSVERGRELFF	TGTGCCAGCAGCGTAGAGCGCGGCCGGGAGCTGTTTTTT
15	-	TRBV9	TRBD1	TRBJ2-5	CASSVNAGGQETQYF	TGTGCCAGCAGCGTAAACGCAGGGGGACAGGAGACCCAGTACTTC
13	-	TRBV9	-	TRBJ1-1	CASSVATNTEAFF	TGTGCCAGCAGCGTAGCGACAAATACTGAAGCTTTCTTT